A single sample gave rise to the 30 T cell receptor beta chains below, sequenced in a study of shared clonotypes between healthy human individuals. Cells designated naive CD8 were CD45RO-negative and were positively selected for CCR7, with terminally differentiated effector memory CD45RA+ cells excluded. TCRdb's copy holds only in-frame clones and misses some; the assay was immunoSEQ multiplex PCR. The data contain millions of clones, more than 85% of them singletons. Sequencing input: naive CD8+ T cells from PBMCs. These receptors originate from a man aged 18 to 35 in good health. Some clones in this sample may be carry-over from other donors' samples.

J is TRBJ2-5 and V is TRBV19, with 11 bases lining up with TRBD1. After removal of 6 bases from V and 1 base from J, the junction contained 4 bases not matched to a gene. The CDR3 is made up of 15 amino acids. CDR1 LNHDA and CDR2 SQIVND come from the germline V gene (reference sequence). The CDR3 is CASSGQGAFQETQYF. CDR3 bases: TGTGCCAGTAGCGGACAGGGGGCTTTCCAAGAGACCCAGTACTTC. Together with reference TRBV19 and TRBJ2-5, the CDR3 gives the full variable domain: DGGITQSPKYLFRKEGQNVTLSCEQNLNHDAMYWYRQDPGQGLRLIYYSQIVNDFQKGDIAEGYSVSREKKESFPLTVTSAQKNPTAFYLCASSGQGAFQETQYFGPGTRLLVL.

Details on this clone: Other nucleotide sequences in the sample specify the same CDR3. The rearrangement links TRBV5-1 to TRBJ2-7; 10 nucleotides line up with TRBD1. V shed 2 bases, J shed 5 bases, and the junction held 1 base outside the gene matches. Germline V gene lookup returns CDR1 SGHRS and CDR2 YFSETQ. The CDR3 is made up of 13 amino acids. The CDR3 here is CASSLGTGDEQYF. The CDR3, as DNA: TGCGCCAGCAGCTTAGGGACAGGGGACGAGCAGTACTTC.

The chain carries TRBV6-6 and TRBJ2-2; D is ambiguous. The V end was cut by 2 bases, the J end by 4 bases, with 8 bases between. The germline gives CDR1 MNHNY, CDR2 SVGAGI (reference sequence). This CDR3 comprises 14 residues. This CDR3 reads CASSYDRGTGELFF. CDR3 in DNA: TGTGCCAGCAGTTACGACCGCGGCACCGGGGAGCTGTTTTTT.

The chain combines TRBV6-5 with TRBJ2-2; 12 bases agree with TRBD2. The CDR3 covers 15 residues. CDR1 and CDR2 (germline): MNHEY, SVGAGI. J gave up 5 bases and V 6 bases, and 4 bases lay outside the gene matches. CDR3 region: CASRLAGGWTGELFF. CDR3 coding DNA: TGTGCCAGCAGACTAGCGGGAGGATGGACCGGGGAGCTGTTTTTT.

V and J are TRBV4-2 and TRBJ1-1; the match to TRBD1 covers 7 bases. CDR3 length equals 15 residues. The germline V gene has CDR1 LGHNA and CDR2 YNFKEQ. J lost 8 bases, V lost 3 bases, and 12 bases had no gene match. CDR3 sequence: CASSHIDTQGEEAFF. The CDR3 DNA reads as TGTGCCAGCAGCCATATTGACACGCAGGGGGAAGAAGCTTTCTTT.

As concerns this clone: The sample contains more than one DNA sequence encoding this CDR3. This chain uses TRBV19 with TRBJ2-1; 7 bases fit TRBD2. V dropped 6 bases and J dropped 7; count of bases not matched to a gene: 0. Germline V gives CDR1 LNHDA, CDR2 SQIVND (reference sequence). The CDR3 contains 11 residues. CDR3 coding DNA: TGTGCCAGTAGCGGGGGGAATGAGCAGTTCTTC. Encoded protein: CASSGGNEQFF.

The chain links TRBV7-9 to TRBJ1-1; D is undetermined. The CDR3 sequence is 15 residues long. V dropped 1 base and J dropped 1 base, with 10 bases sitting between them. Germline assignment: CDR1 SEHNR and CDR2 FQNEAQ (reference sequence). The CDR3 DNA reads as TGTGCCAGCAGCTTAGGGCGGGGAGGGAACACTGAAGCTTTCTTT. Amino acid sequence: CASSLGRGGNTEAFF.

This clone has just one count. The chain employs TRBV9 and TRBJ2-3, with 7 bases aligning to TRBD2. The CDR3 runs 16 residues. Germline V gives CDR1 SGDLS, CDR2 YYNGEE. The V segment lost 3 bases and the J segment 0 bases; nucleotides outside the gene matches: 7. CDR3 in DNA: TGTGCCAGCAGCGCCGGAGTAGCGGGCAGCACAGATACGCAGTATTTT. It translates to CASSAGVAGSTDTQYF.

The gene calls are TRBV11-2 and TRBJ1-5; the match to TRBD1 covers 9 bases. CDR3 size: 19 residues. V was pared by 4 bases and J by 2 bases, with 15 bases of the junction left unmatched. CDR1 SGHAT and CDR2 FQNNGV come from the germline V gene. The CDR3 loop reads CASSSGISQTGGGNQPQHF. In DNA, the CDR3 is TGTGCCAGCAGCTCCGGAATCAGCCAAACAGGGGGCGGCAATCAGCCCCAGCATTTT.

The chain has TRBV5-5 and TRBJ2-3, with 8 bases identical to TRBD2. J was trimmed by 5 bases and V by 0 bases; bases with no gene match: 11. The CDR3 extends over 17 amino acids. In germline, CDR1 is SGHKS, CDR2 YYEKEE (reference sequence). The CDR3 protein is CASSLAVSGRSEDTQYF. CDR3 nucleotides: TGTGCCAGCAGCTTGGCCGTGAGCGGGAGATCAGAAGATACGCAGTATTTT.

The chain recombines TRBV6-1 with TRBJ1-5; perhaps TRBD1 as D (6 bases). Germline V CDR1 and CDR2: MNHNS, SASEGT. The CDR3 covers 15 residues. V shed 6 bases and J shed 1 base, with 13 bases lying between them. CDR3 DNA sequence: TGTGCCAGCAGATTAGACAGGATGAGCAATCAGCCCCAGCATTTT. Its protein is CASRLDRMSNQPQHF.

The V call is TRBV5-1, the J call TRBJ2-3; D may be TRBD1 (5 bases). This CDR3 contains 16 residues. The germline gives CDR1 SGHRS, CDR2 YFSETQ. V was shortened by 4 bases and J by 2 bases, with 17 bases between the two germline ends. CDR3 in DNA: TGCGCCAGCAGCCCCCTGGGGCCTCCCCCCACAGATACGCAGTATTTT. This sequence encodes CASSPLGPPPTDTQYF.

About this clone: Other DNA sequences of this sample code for an identical CDR3. V and J are TRBV7-3 and TRBJ2-1, with D hard to call. The CDR3 is made up of 13 amino acids. CDR1 and CDR2 (germline): SGHTA, FQGTGA. V lost 2 bases to trimming and J lost 3 bases, with 5 bases between them. For the CDR3, the DNA is TGTGCCAGCAGCTTAGGGGACTACAATGAGCAGTTCTTC. This gives the protein CASSLGDYNEQFF.

This sequence joins TRBV10-3 and TRBJ2-1, with TRBD2 matching over 9 bases. V gave up 5 bases and J gave up 8 bases; unmatched junction bases: 10. Germline V gene sequence: CDR1 ENHRY, CDR2 SYGVKD. The CDR3 is 15 amino acids. CDR3 sequence reads: CAISNSAGGPDEQFF. As DNA, the CDR3 is TGTGCCATCAGTAATTCGGCGGGAGGGCCGGATGAGCAGTTCTTC.

The chain carries TRBV15 and TRBJ2-2, with D possibly TRBD1 on 5 matching bases. This CDR3 is 15 amino acids long. Per germline, CDR1 LNHNV and CDR2 YYDKDF (reference sequence). Deletions cut 3 bases from V and 5 bases from J, with 13 bases between. The CDR3 nucleotides read TGTGCCACCAGCAGCGTACAGGCGGCGACCGGGGAGCTGTTTTTT. Translating it yields CATSSVQAATGELFF.

This chain links TRBV6-5 with TRBJ2-1; 7 bases agree with TRBD2. The CDR3 has 15 amino acids. The V segment lost 0 bases and the J segment 10 bases; nucleotides outside the gene matches: 9. Germline CDR1 and CDR2: MNHEY and SVGAGI. As DNA, the CDR3 is TGTGCCAGCAGTTACTCTCGGGGAGGGGCCCTGGAGCAGTTCTTC. Its protein product is CASSYSRGGALEQFF.

A few counts support this clone. This same CDR3 is encoded by further DNA sequences in the sample. The chain links TRBV29-1 to TRBJ1-1, with D unclear. The CDR3 totals 13 residues. The V end lost 4 bases, the J end lost 0 bases, and 9 bases lay between the germline ends. Germline loops: CDR1 SQVTM, CDR2 ANQGSEA. The CDR3 loop reads CSVAEGMNTEAFF. As DNA, the CDR3 is TGCAGCGTTGCTGAGGGCATGAACACTGAAGCTTTCTTT.

In regard to this clone: This sample also contains other DNA sequences that code for the same CDR3. The chain links TRBV9 to TRBJ2-2; D is undetermined. Looked up from germline, CDR1 is SGDLS and CDR2 is YYNGEE. The CDR3 consists of 11 residues. Trimming stripped 0 bases from V and 9 bases from J, with 3 bases between. In nucleotides, the CDR3 is TGTGCCAGCAGCGTAGGGAGGGAGCTGTTTTTT. Its protein product is CASSVGRELFF.

This chain connects TRBV19 to TRBJ2-7; perhaps TRBD1 as D (6 bases). Per germline, CDR1 LNHDA and CDR2 SQIVND (reference sequence). The CDR3 is made up of 15 amino acids. V lost 5 bases and J lost 5, with 19 bases in between. The CDR3, as DNA: TGTGCCAGTAGTTGGGACGAGGGGGAGAAGGACGAGCAGTACTTC. This codes for CASSWDEGEKDEQYF.

The chain has TRBV19 and TRBJ1-5; TRBD1 matches 7 bases. Germline-derived CDR1 and CDR2 are LNHDA and SQIVND (reference sequence). The CDR3 loop spans 15 amino acids. V shed 3 bases, J shed 3 bases, and the junction held 5 bases outside the gene matches. The chain's CDR3 is CASSMAGQSNQPQHF. CDR3 DNA: TGTGCCAGTAGTATGGCGGGACAGTCCAATCAGCCCCAGCATTTT.

The J gene is TRBJ1-1, the V gene TRBV7-9; a weak D match, TRBD1 (5 bases). V was shortened by 2 bases and J by 3 bases, with 13 bases between the two germline ends. CDR1 is SEHNR, CDR2 FQNEAQ, per germline (reference sequence). The CDR3 is 15 residues long. CDR3 in amino acids: CASSLNWGRDTEAFF. The CDR3 nucleotides are TGTGCCAGCAGCTTAAATTGGGGCAGGGACACTGAAGCTTTCTTT.

This clone was observed once. The chain links TRBV28 to TRBJ2-2; the D call may be TRBD1 or TRBD2 (5 bases each). This CDR3 is built from 18 residues. Germline CDR1 is MDHEN and CDR2 is SYDVKM. The germline V and J ends were trimmed by 5 bases and 4 bases, with 23 bases remaining between them. CDR3 region: CASSTIHLRDVGTGELFF. The CDR3 nucleotides read TGTGCCAGCAGTACTATCCATCTCAGGGACGTCGGCACCGGGGAGCTGTTTTTT.

This clone showed up just once. This chain links TRBV19 with TRBJ1-4; D perhaps matches TRBD1 (6 bases). Per the germline V gene, CDR1 is LNHDA and CDR2 is SQIVND (reference sequence). CDR3 length equals 17 residues. The V end was cut by 3 bases, the J end by 0 bases, with 14 bases between. CDR3 sequence: CASSIGYRATTNEKLFF. The CDR3 nucleotides are TGTGCCAGTAGTATCGGTTACAGGGCAACAACTAATGAAAAACTGTTTTTT.

This clone was seen once. In the same sample, other DNA sequences code for this CDR3. The rearrangement links TRBV27 to TRBJ2-2; tentative D call: TRBD1 (6 bases). The germline V gene encodes CDR1 MNHEY and CDR2 SMNVEV (reference sequence). The CDR3 is 14 residues long. Between the trimmed V and J ends, which lost 6 bases and 1 base, there was a span of 9 bases. CDR3 loop: CASSLDRNTGELFF. The DNA of the CDR3 is TGTGCCAGCAGCCTGGACAGGAACACCGGGGAGCTGTTTTTT.

V and J are TRBV9 and TRBJ2-7, with D unclear. Germline CDR1 SGDLS, CDR2 YYNGEE. The CDR3 has 15 amino acids. Trimming pared 0 bases from V and 5 bases from J, leaving 15 bases between. CDR3 protein: CASSVAGKSADEQYF. CDR3 sequence (DNA): TGTGCCAGCAGCGTAGCTGGGAAGTCGGCCGACGAGCAGTACTTC.

The chain combines TRBV29-1 with TRBJ2-1; D not resolved. The germline CDR1 and CDR2 sequences are SQVTM and ANQGSEA. Trimming removed 2 bases at V and 3 bases at J, with 5 bases between. CDR3 length: 12 residues. Here the CDR3 reads CSVERDYNEQFF. The DNA of the CDR3 is TGCAGCGTTGAAAGGGACTACAATGAGCAGTTCTTC.

Here the CDR3 DNA reads TGTGCCAGCTCACCCATCATAGCGGGAGAAACCCCTATCCACAATGAGCAGTTCTTC. It is translated as CASSPIIAGETPIHNEQFF. This chain links TRBV18 with TRBJ2-1; 9 bases match TRBD2. The germline gives CDR1 KGHSH, CDR2 LQKENI. The CDR3 sequence is 19 residues long. V lost 3 bases, J lost 5 bases, and 17 bases stayed unmatched.

The chain couples TRBV10-3 to TRBJ2-7; D uncertain. There are 14 residues in the CDR3. From germline, CDR1 is ENHRY and CDR2 SYGVKD. V lost 10 bases and J lost 0, with 16 bases in between. CDR3 in amino acids: CATLDPSHSYEQYF. In DNA, the CDR3 is TGTGCCACCTTAGACCCTTCCCACTCCTACGAGCAGTACTTC.

The chain has TRBV5-1 and TRBJ2-7; perhaps TRBD1 as D (6 bases). The CDR3 runs 16 residues. Deletions cut 0 bases from V and 2 bases from J, with 15 bases between. The V gene's germline CDR1 is SGHRS and CDR2 YFSETQ. The CDR3 sequence: CASSLAVDSVTYEQYF. The CDR3 nucleotides read TGCGCCAGCAGCTTGGCCGTGGACAGCGTCACCTACGAGCAGTACTTC.

This chain connects TRBV7-9 to TRBJ2-5; TRBD2 matches 12 bases. The end of the DNA aligns better with TRBJ2-7, so the J call may be wrong. The CDR3 extends over 15 amino acids. Per germline, CDR1 SEHNR and CDR2 FQNEAQ (reference sequence). In DNA, the CDR3 is TGTGCCAGCAGCTCCCGACTAGCGGGGGATGGCGAGCAGTACTTC. Its translation: CASSSRLAGDGEQYF.